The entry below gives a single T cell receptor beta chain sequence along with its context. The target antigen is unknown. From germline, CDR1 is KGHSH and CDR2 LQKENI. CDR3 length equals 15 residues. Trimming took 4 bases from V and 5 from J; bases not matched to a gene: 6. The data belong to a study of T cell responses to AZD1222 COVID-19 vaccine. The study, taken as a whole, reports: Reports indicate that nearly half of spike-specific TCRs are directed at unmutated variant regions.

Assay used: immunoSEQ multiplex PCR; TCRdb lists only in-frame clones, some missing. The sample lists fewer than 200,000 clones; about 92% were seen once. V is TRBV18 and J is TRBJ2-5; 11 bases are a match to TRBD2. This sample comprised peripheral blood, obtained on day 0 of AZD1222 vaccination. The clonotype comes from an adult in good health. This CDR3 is CASSRTLAGEETQYF. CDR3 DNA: TGTGCCAGCTCACGCACACTAGCGGGAGAGGAGACCCAGTACTTC.